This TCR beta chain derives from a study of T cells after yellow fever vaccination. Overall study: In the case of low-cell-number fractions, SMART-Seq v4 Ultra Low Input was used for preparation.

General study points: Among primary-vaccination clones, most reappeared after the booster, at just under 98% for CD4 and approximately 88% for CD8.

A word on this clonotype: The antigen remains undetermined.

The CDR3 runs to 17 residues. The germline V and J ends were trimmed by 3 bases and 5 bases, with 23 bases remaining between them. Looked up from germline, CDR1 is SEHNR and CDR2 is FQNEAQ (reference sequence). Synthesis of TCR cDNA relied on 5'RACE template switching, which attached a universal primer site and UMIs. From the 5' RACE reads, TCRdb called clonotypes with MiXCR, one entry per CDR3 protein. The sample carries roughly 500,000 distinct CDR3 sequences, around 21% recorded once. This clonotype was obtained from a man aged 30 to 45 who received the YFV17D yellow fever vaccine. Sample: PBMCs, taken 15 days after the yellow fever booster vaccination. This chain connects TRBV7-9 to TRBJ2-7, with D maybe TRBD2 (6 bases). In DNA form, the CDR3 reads TGTGCCAGCAGCTTGCCCGGCAACCGGGAGCACCACAACGAGCAGTACTTC. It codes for CASSLPGNREHHNEQYF. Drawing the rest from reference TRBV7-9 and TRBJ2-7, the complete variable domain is DTGVSQNPRHKITKRGQNVTFRCDPISEHNRLYWYRQTLGQGPEFLTYFQNEAQLEKSRLLSDRFSAERPKGSFSTLEIQRTEQGDSAMYLCASSLPGNREHHNEQYFGPGTRLTVT.